Below are 16 T cell receptor beta chains sequenced from a single sample in a study of T-cell reconstitution after alpha-beta-depleted transplantation in children (dated by TCRdb to about 2016). Libraries came from PCR. Reads for this sample came from an Illumina HiSeq 2500. TCR libraries were prepared with molecular barcoding, using unique molecular identifiers to normalize TCRbeta repertoire quantification. TCRdb redid the processing of the public reads, applying fastp at Q25 and MiXCR, and retained in-frame beta chains. Rows are combined by CDR3 protein, so each entry shows the most common genes and DNA. This sample gives approximately 520,000 distinct CDR3 sequences in total; roughly 33% of them show up just once. More than 2% of the sample lies in the top ten. The source was PBMCs from the stem cell graft donor, collected from the stem cell graft. All receptors come from a human donor who donated a stem cell graft to a child with aplastic anemia.

The chain uses TRBV7-3 and TRBJ2-2; 10 bases map to TRBD2. Trimming cost V 6 bases and J 3 bases; bases outside gene matches: 7. This CDR3 has 16 residues. CDR1 and CDR2 from the germline V gene are SGHTA and FQGTGA. The DNA for the CDR3 is TGTGCCAGCAGGACATCGAGCGGGAGGGACACCGGGGAGCTGTTTTTT. Its protein is CASRTSSGRDTGELFF.

This chain links TRBV12-3 or TRBV12-4 with TRBJ1-2; no clear D gene. Trimming stripped 7 bases from V and 6 bases from J, with 24 bases between. There are 16 residues in the CDR3. This CDR3 is CASTPKVRAGMDGYTF. Here the CDR3 DNA reads TGTGCCAGCACCCCTAAGGTCCGGGCGGGGATGGATGGCTACACCTTC.

This clonotype was detected only a few times. V gene TRBV7-9 combines with J gene TRBJ2-3; perhaps D is TRBD1 or TRBD2 (5 bases each). Germline V gene lookup returns CDR1 SEHNR and CDR2 FQNEAQ (reference sequence). This CDR3 spans 16 amino acids. V lost 1 base and J lost 2, with 13 bases in between. The CDR3 nucleotides are TGTGCCAGCAGCTTAGTTCGGGGCTGGGCCACAGATACGCAGTATTTT. Amino acid sequence: CASSLVRGWATDTQYF.

This chain joins TRBV4-3 and TRBJ1-1; maybe TRBD1 (5 bases). The CDR3 is made up of 15 amino acids. Germline-derived CDR1 and CDR2 are LGHNA and YSLEER. With 1 base removed from V and 11 bases from J, the gap between germline ends came to 20 bases. The CDR3 DNA reads as TGCGCCAGCAGCCAAGGGGCGCAGGGACTGAGTTCGGCTTTCTTT. This translates into CASSQGAQGLSSAFF.

The sample holds a few counts of this clonotype. This chain uses TRBV7-2 with TRBJ2-5, with D possibly being TRBD1 or TRBD2 (6 bases each). Trimming pared 6 bases from V and 5 bases from J, leaving 19 bases between. The germline gives CDR1 SGHTA, CDR2 FQGNSA. The CDR3 spans 15 residues. In nucleotides, the CDR3 is TGTGCCAGCAGACCGGGGGCCAGTCTAGGGGAGACCCAGTACTTC. This sequence encodes CASRPGASLGETQYF.

The CDR3: CASSTSGSTDTQYF. For the CDR3, the DNA is TGTGCCAGCAGTACGAGCGGTAGCACAGATACGCAGTATTTT. This chain connects TRBV6-1 to TRBJ2-3; tentative D call: TRBD2 (5 bases). The CDR3 is 14 amino acids. Germline V gene sequence: CDR1 MNHNS, CDR2 SASEGT. Trimming pared 5 bases from V and 0 bases from J, leaving 9 bases between.

This clonotype was counted only a few times. The CDR3 protein is CASSLPLATEAFF. The CDR3, as DNA: TGTGCCAGCAGCCTACCCTTGGCCACTGAAGCTTTCTTT. This chain connects TRBV13 to TRBJ1-1; D not certain. CDR3 length: 13 residues. Trimming removed 5 bases from V and 4 bases from J, with 11 bases in between. Per germline, CDR1 PRHDT and CDR2 FYEKMQ (reference sequence).

This clonotype was seen a handful of times. The V and J genes are TRBV19 and TRBJ2-1; perhaps TRBD2 as D (7 bases). The germline V and J ends were trimmed by 6 bases and 3 bases, with 18 bases remaining between them. Germline-derived CDR1 and CDR2 are LNHDA and SQIVND (reference sequence). CDR3 size: 16 residues. CDR3 sequence (DNA): TGTGCCAGTAGGAGGTCGGGGGGCGGCCTCTACAATGAGCAGTTCTTC. It codes for CASRRSGGGLYNEQFF.

The gene calls are TRBV14 and TRBJ2-2; weak D call: TRBD1 (5 bases). Germline values: CDR1 SGHDN, CDR2 FVKESK. The CDR3 runs to 15 residues. V lost 0 bases and J lost 3, with 8 bases in between. CDR3 coding DNA: TGTGCCAGCAGCCAAGACAGGACATACACCGGGGAGCTGTTTTTT. This sequence encodes CASSQDRTYTGELFF.

The count of this clonotype is one. This rearrangement joins TRBV18 to TRBJ1-1; the D is unclear. The germline CDR1 and CDR2 sequences are KGHSH and LQKENI. The length of the CDR3 is 12 residues. Trimming shortened V by 3 bases and J by 5 bases, and 7 bases separated the two germline ends. CDR3: CASSPLITEAFF. The CDR3 region has the DNA TGTGCCAGCTCACCCCTCATTACTGAAGCTTTCTTT.

The genes are TRBV5-6 and TRBJ2-7; no clear D gene. Per the germline V gene, CDR1 is SGHDT and CDR2 is YYEEEE. V was clipped by 1 base and J by 7 bases, with 9 bases between them. The CDR3 has 12 residues. The CDR3, as DNA: TGTGCCAGCAGCTTGTCAATGGGGGAGCAGTACGTC. Translation: CASSLSMGEQYV.

The V gene is TRBV18, the J gene TRBJ1-1; 7 bases are a match to TRBD1. This CDR3 contains 14 residues. V gave up 1 base and J gave up 7 bases; unmatched junction bases: 6. Germline CDR1 KGHSH, CDR2 LQKENI. The DNA for the CDR3 is TGTGCCAGCTCACCACGGCCCGACAGGGATGAAGCTTTCTTT. It encodes CASSPRPDRDEAFF.

This clonotype was observed a handful of times. The chain employs TRBV20-1 and TRBJ1-1; TRBD1 matches 9 bases. CDR3 size: 15 residues. Unmatched junction bases numbered 11, after V lost 5 bases and J lost 4 bases. Germline V CDR1 and CDR2: DFQATT, SNEGSKA (reference sequence). DNA of the CDR3: TGCAGTGCTCGTCAAAGGGACAGGGCAGGCACTGAAGCTTTCTTT. Translation gives CSARQRDRAGTEAFF.

J is TRBJ2-3 and V is TRBV6-1, with TRBD2 matching 11 bases. V trimming: 6 bases; J trimming: 5 bases; junction bases outside the gene matches: 7. Looked up from germline, CDR1 is MNHNS and CDR2 is SASEGT. This CDR3 is 15 amino acids long. The CDR3 coding sequence is TGTGCCAGCAGGGATGGGACTAGCGGAGTAGATACGCAGTATTTT. Amino acid sequence: CASRDGTSGVDTQYF.

This clonotype was detected only a few times. The CDR3 loop reads CASSFGLAGELFF. CDR3 nucleotide sequence: TGTGCCAGCAGTTTCGGGCTAGCCGGGGAGCTGTTTTTT. This chain joins TRBV12-3 or TRBV12-4 and TRBJ2-2; unclear D gene. The length of the CDR3 is 13 residues. The ends were cut back, 3 bases at V and 6 bases at J, with 8 bases in the middle.

The J gene is TRBJ2-7, the V gene TRBV7-2, with D possibly being TRBD1 (7 bases). Trimming took off 1 base at V and 1 base at J, with 17 bases between the two ends. The CDR3 has 17 residues. CDR1 and CDR2 from the germline V gene are SGHTA and FQGNSA. CDR3 in amino acids: CASSLVAGGITSYEQYF. In DNA form, the CDR3 reads TGTGCCAGCAGCTTAGTGGCAGGGGGGATCACATCCTACGAGCAGTACTTC.